These T cell receptor beta chains were read from a single sample in a study of blood T cells in healthy people across ages. Using its own MiXCR run on the 5' RACE reads, TCRdb lists one record per CDR3 protein. The data show some 800,000 distinct CDR3 sequences, approximately 25% seen once. The sample also formed part of further work on T cells of mothers and their children.

The sequenced sample consisted of blood. The receptors stem from a boy aged 5-17 years in good health. Both conserved end residues are part of each CDR3. The D gene is left open where the match is weak. Size is stated for part of the rows, as once, few or many counts, or as a class when the clone is expanded.

d_call	v_call	clone_size	j_call	cdr3_aa	cdr3_nt
-	TRBV7-8	many	TRBJ2-5	CASSTGSGETQYF	TGTGCCAGCAGCACAGGGTCTGGAGAGACCCAGTACTTC
-	TRBV27	-	TRBJ2-5	CASSSTQYQETQYF	TGTGCCAGCAGTTCCACCCAGTACCAAGAGACCCAGTACTTC
-	TRBV6-5	-	TRBJ2-3	CASSYRPIGSGGSTDTRYF	TGTGCCAGCAGTTACCGCCCCATAGGAAGCGGAGGAAGCACAGATACGCGGTATTTT
-	TRBV28	few	TRBJ1-6	CASSFWGDSPLHF	TGTGCCAGCAGTTTCTGGGGGGACTCACCCCTCCACTTT
-	TRBV6-5	-	TRBJ1-2	CASSLTEGAYGYTF	TGTGCCAGCAGTTTGACTGAGGGCGCCTATGGCTACACCTTC
TRBD2	TRBV20-1	-	TRBJ2-1	CSAESGTANNEQFF	TGCAGTGCTGAGAGCGGGACTGCCAACAATGAGCAGTTCTTC
TRBD2	TRBV12-3/TRBV12-4	-	TRBJ2-2	CASSRNPSGGRTGELFF	TGTGCCAGCAGCCGTAACCCTAGCGGGGGGCGGACCGGGGAGCTGTTTTTT
-	TRBV29-1	-	TRBJ2-7	CSVEAGAGGGYEQYF	TGCAGCGTTGAAGCAGGGGCAGGGGGAGGGTACGAGCAGTACTTC
TRBD1	TRBV11-2	-	TRBJ2-7	CASSFTGTGAYEQYF	TGTGCCAGCAGCTTTACCGGGACAGGGGCCTACGAGCAGTACTTC
-	TRBV20-1	-	TRBJ1-3	CSARDTRGAAGNTIYF	TGCAGTGCTAGAGATACCCGGGGGGCGGCTGGAAACACCATATATTTT
TRBD2	TRBV9	-	TRBJ2-1	CASSDPSGGLDEQFF	TGTGCCAGCAGCGACCCATCGGGGGGGTTGGATGAGCAGTTCTTC
-	TRBV7-2	many	TRBJ2-5	CASSPAETQYF	TGTGCCAGCAGCCCGGCCGAGACCCAGTACTTC
TRBD1	TRBV27	few	TRBJ2-5	CASSKQGLVETQYF	TGTGCCAGCAGTAAACAGGGGCTGGTGGAGACCCAGTACTTC
-	TRBV7-3	-	TRBJ2-5	CASSLSGRSETQYF	TGTGCCAGCAGCTTGAGCGGGCGATCAGAGACCCAGTACTTC
-	TRBV18	-	TRBJ2-1	CASSLQEYEQFF	TGTGCCAGCTCACTCCAGGAGTATGAGCAGTTCTTC
-	TRBV4-1	-	TRBJ2-2	CASSQERTNTGELFF	TGCGCCAGCAGCCAAGAACGAACAAACACCGGGGAGCTGTTTTTT
TRBD2	TRBV7-8	-	TRBJ2-3	CASSPHRLAASTDTQYF	TGTGCCAGTAGCCCCCACCGACTAGCGGCTAGCACAGATACGCAGTACTTT
-	TRBV5-4	-	TRBJ2-5	CASSLVQQETQYF	TGTGCCAGCAGCTTGGTACAGCAAGAGACCCAGTACTTC
-	TRBV29-1	few	TRBJ2-1	CSVEDLLENEQFF	TGCAGCGTTGAAGATCTCCTGGAAAATGAGCAGTTCTTC
-	TRBV14	few	TRBJ1-1	CASSQWGTSALALKEAFF	TGTGCCAGCAGCCAATGGGGGACTTCCGCTCTCGCCCTGAAAGAAGCTTTCTTT
TRBD1	TRBV20-1	once	TRBJ1-5	CSARRWGRGDQPQHF	TGCAGTGCCCGCAGGTGGGGCAGGGGGGATCAGCCCCAGCATTTT
-	TRBV9	few	TRBJ2-7	CASSVGAREYEQYF	TGTGCCAGCAGCGTAGGGGCCAGGGAGTACGAGCAGTACTTC
TRBD2	TRBV4-2	-	TRBJ2-7	CASSWGLAGPAEQYF	TGTGCCAGCAGCTGGGGACTAGCGGGGCCGGCCGAGCAGTACTTC
TRBD2	TRBV6-2/TRBV6-3	few	TRBJ2-5	CASRPSGKAPGEQYF	TGTGCCAGCAGACCAAGCGGGAAGGCCCCGGGAGAGCAGTACTTC
TRBD1	TRBV29-1	-	TRBJ1-1	CSVQTGGRTEAFF	TGCAGCGTTCAGACAGGGGGCAGGACTGAAGCTTTCTTT
TRBD2	TRBV20-1	few	TRBJ2-7	CSANLAGIGEQYF	TGCAGTGCTAATCTAGCGGGGATTGGGGAGCAGTACTTC
TRBD2	TRBV20-1	-	TRBJ2-1	CSAREQNSGRTLTYNEQFF	TGCAGTGCTAGAGAGCAAAATAGCGGGAGGACCCTAACCTACAATGAGCAGTTCTTC